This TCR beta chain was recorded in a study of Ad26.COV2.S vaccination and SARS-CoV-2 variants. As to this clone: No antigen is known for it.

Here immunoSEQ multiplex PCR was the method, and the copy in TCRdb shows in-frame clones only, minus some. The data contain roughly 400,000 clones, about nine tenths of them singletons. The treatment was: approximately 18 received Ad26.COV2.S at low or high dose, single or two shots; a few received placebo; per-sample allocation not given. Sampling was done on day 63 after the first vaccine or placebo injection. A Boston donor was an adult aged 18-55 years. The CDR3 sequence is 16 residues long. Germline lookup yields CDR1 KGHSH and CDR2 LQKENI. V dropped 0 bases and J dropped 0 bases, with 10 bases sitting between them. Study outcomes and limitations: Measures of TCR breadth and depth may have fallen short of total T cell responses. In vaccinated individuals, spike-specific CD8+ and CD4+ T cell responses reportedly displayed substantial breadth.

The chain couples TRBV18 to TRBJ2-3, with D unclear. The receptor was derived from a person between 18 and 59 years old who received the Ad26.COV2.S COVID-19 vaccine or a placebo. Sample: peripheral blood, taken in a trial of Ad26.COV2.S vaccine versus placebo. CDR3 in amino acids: CASSPPVHTSTDTQYF. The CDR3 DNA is TGTGCCAGCTCACCACCGGTCCACACTAGCACAGATACGCAGTATTTT.